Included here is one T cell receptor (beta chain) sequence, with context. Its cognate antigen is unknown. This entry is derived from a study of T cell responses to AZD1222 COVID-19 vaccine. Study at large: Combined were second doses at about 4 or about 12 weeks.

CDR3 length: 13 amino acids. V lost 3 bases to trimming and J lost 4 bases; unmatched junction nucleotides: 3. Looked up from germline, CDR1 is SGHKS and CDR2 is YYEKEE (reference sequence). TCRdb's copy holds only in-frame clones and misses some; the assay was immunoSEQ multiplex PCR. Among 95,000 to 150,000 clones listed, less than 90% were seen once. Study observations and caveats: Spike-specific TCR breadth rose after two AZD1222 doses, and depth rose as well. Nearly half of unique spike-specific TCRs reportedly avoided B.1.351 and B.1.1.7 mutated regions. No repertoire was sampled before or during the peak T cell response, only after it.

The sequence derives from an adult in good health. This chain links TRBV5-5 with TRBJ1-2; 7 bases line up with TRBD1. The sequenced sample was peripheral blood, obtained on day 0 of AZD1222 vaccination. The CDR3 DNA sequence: TGTGCCAGCAGCTCCGACAGGGTCTATGGCTACACCTTC. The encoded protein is CASSSDRVYGYTF.